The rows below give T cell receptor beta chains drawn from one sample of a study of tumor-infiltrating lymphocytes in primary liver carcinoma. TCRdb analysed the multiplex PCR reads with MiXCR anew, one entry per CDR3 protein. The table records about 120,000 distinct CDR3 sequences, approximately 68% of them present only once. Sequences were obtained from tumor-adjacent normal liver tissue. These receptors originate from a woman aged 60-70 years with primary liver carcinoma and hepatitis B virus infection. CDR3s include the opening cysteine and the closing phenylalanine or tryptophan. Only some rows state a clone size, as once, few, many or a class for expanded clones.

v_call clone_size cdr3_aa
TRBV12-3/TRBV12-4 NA CASSGTTSLTSYEQHF
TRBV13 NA CTSSLAQGYEQYF
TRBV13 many CASSQELRKGSTDTQYF
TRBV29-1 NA CSVARDKNQPQDF
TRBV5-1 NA CASSFIQAVQTQYF
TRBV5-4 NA CASSWGIGVNTGELFF
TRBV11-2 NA CASSLDPADRDPTNEKLFF
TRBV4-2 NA CASSPRFLYEQYF
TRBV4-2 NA CTSSRELAGGFEQFF
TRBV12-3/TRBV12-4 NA CASSFSGSSYNEQLF
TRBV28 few CASTFVGSASTDTQYF
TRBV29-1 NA CGVENFGYDYTF
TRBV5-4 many CASSADTANEQYF
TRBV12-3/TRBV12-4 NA CASSYQTGVGETHYF
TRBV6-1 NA CASSEGTGTYYVYTF
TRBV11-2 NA CANSPRLAGTYNEHFF
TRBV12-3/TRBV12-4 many CASSQGQGRTDTQYF
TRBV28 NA CASSFLTRGNYNEQFF
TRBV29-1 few CRVILGAGHQGQETQYF
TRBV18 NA CASSPLANEQFF
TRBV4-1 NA CASGQDWTSSGETQCF
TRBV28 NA CASSLPVVLGQETQYF
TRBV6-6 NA CACSPPGSNQEAQYF
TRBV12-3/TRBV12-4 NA CTSSFPLAGNQETQYF
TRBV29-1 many CSVGGGAGISQGDGYTF
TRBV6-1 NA CASSERGGVAETQYF
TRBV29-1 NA CSVEGVGGEYSYNEQLF
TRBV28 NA CASTHYGGGLSYNEQLF
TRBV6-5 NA CASSEGTSTTYEQHF
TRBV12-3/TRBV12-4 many CASTLGLAGLNEQFF
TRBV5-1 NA CASNSGNQETQYF
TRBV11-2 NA CGSSLRPAESGEQFF